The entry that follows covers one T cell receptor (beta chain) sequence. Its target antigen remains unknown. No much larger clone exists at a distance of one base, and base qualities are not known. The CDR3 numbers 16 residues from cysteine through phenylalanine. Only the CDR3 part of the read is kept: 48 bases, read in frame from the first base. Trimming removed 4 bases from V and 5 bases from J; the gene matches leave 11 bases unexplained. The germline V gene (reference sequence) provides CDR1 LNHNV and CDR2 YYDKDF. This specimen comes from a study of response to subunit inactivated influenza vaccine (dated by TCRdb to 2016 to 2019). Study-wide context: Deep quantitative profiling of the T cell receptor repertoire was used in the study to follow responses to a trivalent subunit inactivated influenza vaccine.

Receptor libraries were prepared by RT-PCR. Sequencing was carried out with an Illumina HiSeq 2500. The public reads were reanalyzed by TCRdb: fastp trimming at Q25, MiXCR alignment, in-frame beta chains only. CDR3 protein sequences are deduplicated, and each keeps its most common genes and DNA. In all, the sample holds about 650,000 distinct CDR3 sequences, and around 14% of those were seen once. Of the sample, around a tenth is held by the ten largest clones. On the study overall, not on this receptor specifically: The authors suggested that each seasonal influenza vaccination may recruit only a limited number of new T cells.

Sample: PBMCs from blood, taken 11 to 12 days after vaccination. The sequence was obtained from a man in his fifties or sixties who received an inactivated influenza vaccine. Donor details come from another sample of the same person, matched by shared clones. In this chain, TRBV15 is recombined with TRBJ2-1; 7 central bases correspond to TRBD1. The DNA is TGTGCCACCAGCACCCGTCCGGGACAGAGGGACAATGAGCAGTTCTTC. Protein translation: CATSTRPGQRDNEQFF.